One and the same sample provided the 14 T cell receptor beta chains below, sequenced in a study of OX40 agonist ivuxolimab in advanced cancers. TCRdb keeps only in-frame clones here, not all; method: immunoSEQ multiplex PCR. The profile shows about 78,000 clones, roughly nine tenths of them singletons. Specimen: CD4+ or CD8+ T cells sorted from blood, collected in a trial of the OX40 agonist ivuxolimab. These receptor sequences come from an adult with an advanced solid tumor such as melanoma, head and neck, liver or kidney cancer.

The gene calls are TRBV18 and TRBJ1-1; TRBD1 might be the D (6 bases). V was cut by 0 bases and J by 4 bases, with 12 bases left in between. Germline CDR1 is KGHSH and CDR2 is LQKENI. This CDR3 spans 15 amino acids. The chain's CDR3 is CASSPPRGSGTEAFF. Written as DNA, the CDR3 is TGTGCCAGCTCACCACCGAGGGGGTCTGGCACTGAAGCTTTCTTT. Drawing the rest from reference TRBV18 and TRBJ1-1, the complete variable domain is NAGVMQNPRHLVRRRGQEARLRCSPMKGHSHVYWYRQLPEEGLKFMVYLQKENIIDESGMPKERFSAEFPKEGPSILRIQQVVRGDSAAYFCASSPPRGSGTEAFFGQGTRLTVV.

The CDR3 region has the DNA TGTGCCAGCAGCTACCGGTTCTCTGGGGCCAACGTCCTGACTTTC. Its translation is CASSYRFSGANVLTF. The chain carries TRBV11-1 and TRBJ2-6; D unresolved. Germline assignment: CDR1 SGHAT and CDR2 FQDESV (reference sequence). Trimming pared 4 bases from V and 0 bases from J, leaving 7 bases between. This CDR3 is built from 15 residues.

The rearrangement joins TRBV19 to TRBJ1-2, with TRBD1 identical over 8 bases. J was trimmed by 6 bases and V by 3 bases; bases with no gene match: 3. There are 13 residues in the CDR3. CDR1 is LNHDA and CDR2 is SQIVND in the germline V gene (reference sequence). The CDR3 region has the DNA TGTGCCAGTAGTATCAGGGGGCCCGATGGCTACACCTTC. It is translated as CASSIRGPDGYTF.

The chain combines TRBV11-3 with TRBJ2-5; 8 bases align to TRBD2. CDR3 length equals 14 residues. The J segment lost 4 bases and the V segment lost 5 bases, leaving 6 bases of the junction unmatched. Germline V gene lookup returns CDR1 SGHNT and CDR2 YENEEA. The CDR3: CASSPGTRGETQYF. The CDR3 nucleotides are TGTGCCAGCAGCCCGGGGACTAGGGGAGAGACCCAGTACTTC.

J is TRBJ1-1 and V is TRBV10-2; 7 bases align to TRBD1. This CDR3 comprises 13 residues. Trimming cost V 6 bases and J 3 bases; bases outside gene matches: 4. Looked up from germline, CDR1 is WSHSY and CDR2 is SAAADI. CDR3 residues: CASRQGRYTEAFF. The CDR3 coding sequence is TGCGCCAGCAGACAGGGGAGGTACACTGAAGCTTTCTTT.

This clone was observed once. The chain uses TRBV11-2 and TRBJ1-1, with D unresolved. There are 13 residues in the CDR3. The V and J ends lost 3 bases and 4 bases respectively, with 9 bases between them. CDR1 and CDR2 (germline): SGHAT, FQNNGV. The CDR3: CASSFTGITEAFF. Written as DNA, the CDR3 is TGTGCCAGCAGCTTTACGGGAATCACTGAAGCTTTCTTT. The whole variable domain, filled in from reference TRBV11-2 and TRBJ1-1, reads EAGVAQSPRYKIIEKRQSVAFWCNPISGHATLYWYQQILGQGPKLLIQFQNNGVVDDSQLPKDRFSAERLKGVDSTLKIQPAKLEDSAVYLCASSFTGITEAFFGQGTRLTVV.

The chain is built from TRBV27 and TRBJ2-7; D possibly corresponds to TRBD1 (5 bases). CDR3 length: 14 residues. The V end was cut by 7 bases, the J end by 7 bases, with 20 bases between. The germline V gene encodes CDR1 MNHEY and CDR2 SMNVEV (reference sequence). For the CDR3, the DNA is TGTGCCAGCACTTCCCGGACAATTCGATCTGAGCAGTACTTC. It yields the protein CASTSRTIRSEQYF.

The chain has TRBV27 and TRBJ2-2; no reliable D call. The CDR3 has 13 amino acids. The germline V and J ends were trimmed by 0 bases and 6 bases, with 5 bases remaining between them. Per the germline V gene, CDR1 is MNHEY and CDR2 is SMNVEV (reference sequence). CDR3: CASSLSMSGELFF. In nucleotides, the CDR3 is TGTGCCAGCAGTTTATCGATGTCCGGGGAGCTGTTTTTT.

This rearrangement joins TRBV18 to TRBJ2-1; 10 bases are shared with TRBD2. CDR1 and CDR2 from the germline V gene are KGHSH and LQKENI. Trimming removed 3 bases from V and 7 bases from J; junction bases left unmatched: 6. This CDR3 is built from 15 residues. CDR3 residues: CASSPGIAGGNEQFF. The CDR3 region has the DNA TGTGCCAGCTCACCGGGGATAGCGGGAGGAAATGAGCAGTTCTTC.

CDR3 in amino acids: CASSQNPGTEAFF. The CDR3 DNA is TGTGCCAGCAGTCAAAATCCGGGGACTGAAGCTTTCTTT. The chain carries TRBV6-1 and TRBJ1-1; no reliable D call. V dropped 5 bases and J dropped 5 bases, with 12 bases sitting between them. The CDR3 has 13 amino acids. The V gene's germline CDR1 is MNHNS and CDR2 SASEGT.

V usage is TRBV14 and J usage is TRBJ1-2; 7 bases match TRBD1. J gave up 5 bases and V 4 bases, and 7 bases lay outside the gene matches. The CDR3 spans 14 residues. In germline, CDR1 is SGHDN, CDR2 FVKESK. As DNA, the CDR3 is TGTGCCAGCAGCCGGGACAGCAACGGGTATGGCTACACCTTC. It yields the protein CASSRDSNGYGYTF.

This rearrangement joins TRBV10-3 to TRBJ2-6, with a weak D call TRBD2 (5 bases). The CDR3 is 15 residues long. From germline, CDR1 is ENHRY and CDR2 SYGVKD. The CDR3 sequence is CACGRGTSGANVLTF. CDR3 DNA sequence: TGTGCTTGCGGTCGGGGAACCTCTGGGGCCAACGTCCTGACTTTC.

This clone was observed a handful of times. V is TRBV7-9 and J is TRBJ1-1; tentatively, D is TRBD1 (5 bases). Trimming pared 7 bases from V and 1 base from J, leaving 10 bases between. CDR1 is SEHNR and CDR2 is FQNEAQ in the germline V gene (reference sequence). The CDR3 loop spans 13 amino acids. The CDR3 loop is CASTFQGNTEAFF. Here the CDR3 DNA reads TGTGCCAGCACCTTCCAGGGGAACACTGAAGCTTTCTTT.

The V call is TRBV19, the J call TRBJ1-2, with D maybe TRBD1 (6 bases). Per germline, CDR1 LNHDA and CDR2 SQIVND (reference sequence). Between the trimmed V and J ends, which lost 6 bases and 5 bases, there was a span of 19 bases. This CDR3 has 15 residues. The CDR3 protein is CASSLRGGPGYGYTF. CDR3 DNA: TGTGCCAGTAGCCTCAGGGGCGGCCCAGGGTATGGCTACACCTTC.